Below, 24 T cell receptor beta chains from the same sample are listed, as sequenced in a study of beta chain features in type 1 diabetes. Every bit of the isolated RNA underwent reverse transcription, so sequencing read expressed TCRB transcripts. TCRdb keeps only in-frame clones here, not all; method: immunoSEQ multiplex PCR. The sample records roughly 500,000 clones, approximately 31% being singletons. Input material: naive CD4+ T cells from blood. The receptors come from a man between 18 and 35 years old in good health.

The chain employs TRBV15 and TRBJ2-7; weak D call: TRBD1 (6 bases). This CDR3 spans 13 amino acids. Germline V gives CDR1 LNHNV, CDR2 YYDKDF (reference sequence). The V end lost 5 bases, the J end lost 2 bases, and 10 bases lay between the germline ends. CDR3 nucleotides: TGTGCCACCAGCTTTCAGGGGACCTACGAGCAGTACTTC. This sequence encodes CATSFQGTYEQYF.

The chain links TRBV6-5 to TRBJ2-5; D remains unclear. Trimming pared 8 bases from V and 5 bases from J, leaving 12 bases between. Germline V gene sequence: CDR1 MNHEY, CDR2 SVGAGI. The CDR3 runs 12 residues. In DNA, the CDR3 is TGTGCCAGCTCTATCCCTTCGGAGACCCAGTACTTC. This translates into CASSIPSETQYF.

The chain carries TRBV5-1 and TRBJ2-1; possibly TRBD2 for D (6 bases). Trimming pared 4 bases from V and 9 bases from J, leaving 11 bases between. Germline V gene sequence: CDR1 SGHRS, CDR2 YFSETQ. The CDR3 length is 12 residues. As DNA, the CDR3 is TGCGCCAGCAGCCTGGAGGGCGCTGAGCAGTTCTTC. Residues: CASSLEGAEQFF.

Concerning this clone itself: Compared with germline, one end of the junction differs, possibly owing to a read error. The genes are TRBV7-2 and TRBJ2-2; the D call may be TRBD1 or TRBD2 (5 bases each). Germline V gives CDR1 SGHTA, CDR2 FQGNSA. There are 13 residues in the CDR3. As DNA, the CDR3 is TGTGCCAGCAGCTTAGCACTGACCGGGGCGCTGTTTTTT. Translated: CASSLALTGALFF.

The genes are TRBV7-2 and TRBJ2-7; D is possibly TRBD1 (6 bases). V was cut by 4 bases and J by 5 bases, with 21 bases left in between. Germline-derived CDR1 and CDR2 are SGHTA and FQGNSA. This CDR3 is 16 amino acids long. CDR3 sequence reads: CASSYQPSWGRDEQYF. CDR3 DNA: TGTGCCAGCAGCTACCAACCCTCCTGGGGGCGCGACGAGCAGTACTTC.

This clone appeared a few times. This chain connects TRBV27 to TRBJ1-1; D might be TRBD1 (5 bases). The V gene lost 4 bases and the J gene lost 3 bases, with 15 bases spanning the gap. Germline V gene data show CDR1 as MNHEY and CDR2 as SMNVEV (reference sequence). This CDR3 has 15 residues. Here the CDR3 reads CASSSRTLGHTEAFF. For the CDR3, the DNA is TGTGCCAGCAGTTCCCGGACGCTGGGGCACACTGAAGCTTTCTTT.

This clone was found a few times. The chain is built from TRBV30 and TRBJ1-5; no definite D call. The CDR3 length is 13 residues. Per the germline V gene, CDR1 is GTSNPN and CDR2 is SVGIG (reference sequence). V was cut by 2 bases and J by 4 bases, with 9 bases left in between. The chain's CDR3 is CAWSQQLNQPQHF. DNA of the CDR3: TGTGCCTGGAGTCAACAGCTAAATCAGCCCCAGCATTTT.

The V gene is TRBV29-1, the J gene TRBJ2-3; the D is unclear. This CDR3 contains 13 residues. Between the trimmed V and J ends, which lost 6 bases and 0 bases, there was a span of 10 bases. Germline-derived CDR1 and CDR2 are SQVTM and ANQGSEA. The CDR3 DNA follows: TGCAGCGTCGTGGGATCTAGCACAGATACGCAGTATTTT. Amino acids: CSVVGSSTDTQYF.

The gene calls are TRBV7-9 and TRBJ2-3, with TRBD2 identical over 9 bases. V lost 5 bases, J lost 4 bases, and 7 bases stayed unmatched. The CDR3 contains 15 residues. Per germline, CDR1 SEHNR and CDR2 FQNEAQ (reference sequence). CDR3 DNA: TGTGCCAGCAGCCGCGGGACTAGCTATTCAGATACGCAGTATTTT. Protein product: CASSRGTSYSDTQYF.

V is TRBV19 and J is TRBJ2-5; D remains unclear. The CDR3 covers 14 residues. The ends were cut back, 5 bases at V and 9 bases at J, with 19 bases in the middle. Germline V lookup: CDR1 LNHDA, CDR2 SQIVND (reference sequence). DNA for the CDR3: TGTGCCAGTAGTCAAGGGAATCAGTTTAGGTCCCAGTACTTC. Encoded protein: CASSQGNQFRSQYF.

The chain is built from TRBV2 and TRBJ2-7; no reliable D call. Germline V lookup: CDR1 SNHLY, CDR2 FYNNEI. Trimming pared 7 bases from V and 4 bases from J, leaving 8 bases between. The CDR3 covers 11 residues. The CDR3 loop reads CASKLQYEQYF. The CDR3 region has the DNA TGTGCCAGCAAGCTACAATACGAGCAGTACTTC.

The J gene is TRBJ1-2, the V gene TRBV9, with a weak D call TRBD1 (5 bases). With 4 bases removed from V and 7 bases from J, the gap between germline ends came to 23 bases. CDR1 and CDR2 (germline): SGDLS, YYNGEE. The CDR3 extends over 16 amino acids. CDR3 DNA sequence: TGTGCCAGCAGCCCCCAGGGAGTCAGGGAGGACTTTGGCTACACCTTC. It yields the protein CASSPQGVREDFGYTF.

J is TRBJ2-7 and V is TRBV5-1, with 9 bases that match TRBD2. V trimming: 4 bases; J trimming: 2 bases; junction bases outside the gene matches: 19. There are 19 residues in the CDR3. Per the germline V gene, CDR1 is SGHRS and CDR2 is YFSETQ. The CDR3 nucleotides read TGCGCCAGCAGCCCCAGATCTGGGGACTGGGGACTAGCAGCCTACGAGCAGTACTTC. Residues: CASSPRSGDWGLAAYEQYF.

This clone has a handful of counts. V and J are TRBV10-3 and TRBJ2-7; D remains unclear. CDR1 is ENHRY, CDR2 SYGVKD, per germline. This CDR3 has 16 residues. V lost 8 bases and J lost 2, with 22 bases in between. The DNA of the CDR3 is TGTGCCATCTCCGAAGCCATGGTTATCAAGACCTACGAGCAGTACTTC. Residues: CAISEAMVIKTYEQYF.

This clone was seen a few times. Within the sample, other DNA sequences also encode this same CDR3. V is TRBV29-1 and J is TRBJ2-1, with 7 bases aligning to TRBD2. V lost 5 bases and J lost 0; bases outside the gene matches: 4. CDR1 and CDR2 (germline): SQVTM, ANQGSEA. This CDR3 is built from 14 residues. CDR3 coding DNA: TGCAGCGTTCGCGGGAGTAGCTCCTACAATGAGCAGTTCTTC. Translation gives CSVRGSSSYNEQFF.

The chain carries TRBV30 and TRBJ2-5, with 9 bases lining up with TRBD2. The end of the DNA aligns better with TRBJ2-7, so the J call may be wrong. The CDR3 has 15 amino acids. CDR1 is GTSNPN and CDR2 is SVGIG in the germline V gene (reference sequence). CDR3 DNA: TGTGCCTGGAGTGTACTAGCGGGTGCCTCCTACGAGCAGTACTTC. Translating gives CAWSVLAGASYEQYF.

The J gene is TRBJ2-1, the V gene TRBV29-1, with D possibly TRBD1 on 6 matching bases. Trimming removed 2 bases from V and 6 bases from J, with 11 bases in between. Germline assignment: CDR1 SQVTM and CDR2 ANQGSEA. The CDR3 loop spans 13 amino acids. The CDR3 loop is CSVEQDRPNEQFF. The CDR3 DNA reads as TGCAGCGTTGAACAGGACAGACCCAATGAGCAGTTCTTC.

A word on this clone: A junction boundary mismatches the germline segment, possibly from a read error. The rearrangement joins TRBV29-1 to TRBJ2-1; 11 positions agree with TRBD2. Per the germline V gene, CDR1 is SQVTM and CDR2 is ANQGSEA. This CDR3 has 14 residues. The CDR3 loop is CSVALAGGPNGQFF. CDR3 sequence (DNA): TGCAGCGTCGCCCTAGCGGGAGGCCCCAATGGGCAGTTCTTC.

The J gene is TRBJ2-1, the V gene TRBV14; 7 bases are shared with TRBD2. Germline-derived CDR1 and CDR2 are SGHDN and FVKESK. The ends lost 2 bases at V and 6 bases at J; junction bases unmatched: 7. The CDR3 loop spans 15 amino acids. The CDR3 loop reads CASSQRGRVANEQFF. CDR3 bases: TGTGCCAGCAGCCAACGGGGGAGGGTGGCCAATGAGCAGTTCTTC.

Note on this clone: An end of the junction does not agree with germline; a read error may underlie this. The J gene is TRBJ1-3, the V gene TRBV9; 9 bases agree with TRBD1. Germline V CDR1 and CDR2: SGDLS, YYNGEE. The CDR3 runs 13 residues. CDR3 sequence (DNA): TGTGCCAGCAGCCCCAACGGGGACAGGGTCCCTAATTTT. Residues: CASSPNGDRVPNF.

The chain carries TRBV28 and TRBJ2-5; 8 nucleotides line up with TRBD1. Germline V lookup: CDR1 MDHEN, CDR2 SYDVKM. Germline trimming cut 10 bases from V and 1 base from J; bases unmatched to any gene: 11. The CDR3 is 15 amino acids. CDR3 sequence: CATVGPDRGQETQYF. The CDR3 coding sequence is TGTGCCACCGTTGGGCCTGACAGGGGCCAAGAGACCCAGTACTTC.

This clone was seen a handful of times. The J gene is TRBJ1-1, the V gene TRBV7-8; no clear D gene. The CDR3 runs to 14 residues. Germline V CDR1 and CDR2: SGHVS, FQNEAQ. The V and J ends lost 1 base and 1 base respectively, with 7 bases between them. The CDR3 protein is CASSLGHSNTEAFF. The CDR3 DNA is TGTGCCAGCAGCTTAGGACATTCGAACACTGAAGCTTTCTTT.

This clone was seen a few times. This chain uses TRBV25-1 with TRBJ2-1, with TRBD2 matching 8 bases. After removal of 9 bases from V and 8 bases from J, the junction contained 9 bases not matched to a gene. This CDR3 spans 13 amino acids. The germline gives CDR1 MGHDK, CDR2 SYGVNS. The chain's CDR3 is CASLAGGRYEQFF. The CDR3 DNA reads as TGTGCCAGTCTCGCGGGAGGAAGGTATGAGCAGTTCTTC.

This clone was counted a few times. The chain recombines TRBV28 with TRBJ1-5; D is unresolved. Trimming pared 3 bases from V and 2 bases from J, leaving 8 bases between. This CDR3 contains 14 residues. CDR1 is MDHEN, CDR2 SYDVKM, per germline. CDR3 protein: CASSFGWGNQPQHF. CDR3 DNA: TGTGCCAGCAGTTTTGGCTGGGGCAATCAGCCCCAGCATTTT. Drawing the rest from reference TRBV28 and TRBJ1-5, the complete variable domain is DVKVTQSSRYLVKRTGEKVFLECVQDMDHENMFWYRQDPGLGLRLIYFSYDVKMKEKGDIPEGYSVSREKKERFSLILESASTNQTSMYLCASSFGWGNQPQHFGDGTRLSIL.